This T cell receptor (beta chain) stems from a study of blood T cell repertoires in COVID-19. On the study more broadly: The United States, Italy and Spain supplied acute and convalescent COVID-19 samples. From T cells, B-cell-depleted T cells, or PBMCs came the material, which was cDNA or gDNA.

This clone has a single count. After removal of 5 bases from V and 4 bases from J, the junction contained 6 bases not matched to a gene. This CDR3 spans 15 amino acids. Germline CDR1 is MNHEY and CDR2 is SVGAGI. In the original workflow: Estimation of nucleated cell counts relied on the amplification of reference gene primers. The method was immunoSEQ multiplex PCR; TCRdb's version includes in-frame clones alone and lacks a portion of them. V, J and clone size derive from that table, while D and trimming were established from the DNA sequence. The repertoire holds under 130,000 clones, with 85% to 90% as singletons.

The rearrangement joins TRBV6-5 to TRBJ2-3; 10 nucleotides line up with TRBD2. The source is an elderly woman with acute or convalescent COVID-19. Sequencing input: peripheral blood. The CDR3 loop reads CASSSLAGAADTQYF. The CDR3 bases are TGTGCCAGCAGTAGTCTAGCGGGGGCCGCAGATACGCAGTATTTT.